These 3 T cell receptor beta chains were sequenced from one sample in a study of OX40 agonist ivuxolimab in advanced cancers. Data came from immunoSEQ multiplex PCR; TCRdb stores just in-frame clones and leaves some out. The table has 70,000 or so clones, 87% seen once; the top ten hold 2%. The starting material was CD4+ or CD8+ T cells sorted from blood, obtained in a trial of the OX40 agonist ivuxolimab. The receptors stem from an adult with an advanced solid tumor such as melanoma, head and neck, liver or kidney cancer.

The chain uses TRBV15 and TRBJ1-1; D uncertain. Trimming took 0 bases from V and 2 from J, leaving 13 bases between them. Germline V gene sequence: CDR1 LNHNV, CDR2 YYDKDF (reference sequence). The CDR3 is 16 residues long. CDR3 bases: TGTGCCACCAGCAGAGATGGGTTGTCGGGTAACACTGAAGCTTTCTTT. It translates to CATSRDGLSGNTEAFF.

The DNA of the CDR3 is TGTGCCAGCAGCCCCCTGACGGGAGCAGACGAGCAGTACTTC. Amino acid sequence: CASSPLTGADEQYF. J is TRBJ2-5 and V is TRBV7-2; a weak D match, TRBD2 (6 bases). The J call may be wrong; the DNA end is better matched by TRBJ2-7. The CDR3 spans 14 residues. Looked up from germline, CDR1 is SGHTA and CDR2 is FQGNSA.

This chain links TRBV28 with TRBJ1-1; tentative D call: TRBD1 (6 bases). Germline V gives CDR1 MDHEN, CDR2 SYDVKM. Between the trimmed V and J ends, which lost 7 bases and 7 bases, there was a span of 13 bases. This CDR3 has 12 amino acids. The CDR3 DNA is TGTGCCAGCACTCCGGGAGGGGGTGAAGCTTTCTTT. Translating it yields CASTPGGGEAFF.